Listed below are T cell receptor beta chains from one sample, sequenced in a study of quantifying T cell responses using KT2 cells. TCRdb reanalysed the UMI-ligation and nested PCR reads using MiXCR and keeps one entry per CDR3 protein. Seen here are 39,000 or so distinct CDR3 sequences, 15% to 20% observed once, and the top ten hold roughly 44%. The material sequenced was PBMCs spiked with cells of the T cell clone KT2. The origin of the receptors is a human donor. Each CDR3 is given with its conserved first and last residue. D genes are given only for firm matches. The size field is filled for only some rows; it gives once, few, many or a size class.

V gene	J gene	clone size	D gene	CDR3 DNA	CDR3 protein
TRBV12-3/TRBV12-4	TRBJ2-3	few	NA	TGTGCCAGTCAGGATACGGACACAGATACGCAGTATTTT	CASQDTDTDTQYF
TRBV29-1	TRBJ1-2	few	NA	TGCAGCGTTGTAAGGGGTAACTATGGCTACACCTTC	CSVVRGNYGYTF
TRBV4-1	TRBJ2-1	many	TRBD2	TGCGCCAGCAGCCAAGTTGAGCTAGCGGGGGGGCTAAGCTCCTACAATGAGCAGTTCTTC	CASSQVELAGGLSSYNEQFF
TRBV4-1	TRBJ1-5	few	TRBD1	TGCGCCATCCTGCGACAGGGAGCTGTCAACAATCAGCCCCAGCATTTT	CAILRQGAVNNQPQHF
TRBV6-5	TRBJ1-2	NA	NA	TGTGCCAGCAGTTCCCCCCGGGGGGTTGATGGCTACACCTTC	CASSSPRGVDGYTF
TRBV27	TRBJ2-7	many	NA	TGTGCCAGCAGTTTAAGGTTGGCGGGCGAGCAGTACTTC	CASSLRLAGEQYF
TRBV20-1	TRBJ2-1	many	TRBD2	TGCAGTGCTGTCCTCCCCCTTACTAGCGCAAGCAATGAGCAGTTCTTC	CSAVLPLTSASNEQFF
TRBV12-3/TRBV12-4	TRBJ1-1	few	NA	TGTGCCAGCAGTTTACCCTGGGGAAGCAGAAAGCCCATGAACACTGAAGCTTTCTTT	CASSLPWGSRKPMNTEAFF
TRBV6-1	TRBJ2-7	few	NA	TGTGCCAGTAACAACAAACAGGGTTACGAGCAGTACTTC	CASNNKQGYEQYF
TRBV4-1	TRBJ1-6	NA	TRBD1	TGCGCCAGCAGCCAAGGCCGGACAGGGGAGCATTCACCCCTCCACTTT	CASSQGRTGEHSPLHF
TRBV6-5	TRBJ2-3	many	NA	TGTGCCAGCAGTTACACCGGGACTGAGACAGATACGCAGTATTTT	CASSYTGTETDTQYF
TRBV5-1	TRBJ2-7	NA	TRBD1	TGCGCCAGCAGAGTAGGACAGGCGAACTCCTACGAGCAGTACTTC	CASRVGQANSYEQYF
TRBV29-1	TRBJ2-7	NA	TRBD1	TGCAGCGCTAAACACACCGGGACAGGGGGCCACGAGCAGTACTTC	CSAKHTGTGGHEQYF
TRBV12-3/TRBV12-4	TRBJ1-1	few	NA	TGTGCCAGCAGTTTAGAGAGACATAACACTGAAGCTTTCTTT	CASSLERHNTEAFF
TRBV28	TRBJ1-1	NA	TRBD1	TGTGCCAGCAGCCACGGACAGGGGCCCCCCCAGGAAGCTTTCTTT	CASSHGQGPPQEAFF
TRBV18	TRBJ1-2	NA	NA	TGTGCCAGCTCACCACCGTTAGGGAGACAGGTTGGCTACACCTTC	CASSPPLGRQVGYTF
TRBV6-5	TRBJ2-2	few	TRBD1	TGTGCCAGCAGTTACTCGGGGGGCACCCAGGGGGCGCTGTTTTTT	CASSYSGGTQGALFF
TRBV6-6	TRBJ1-5	NA	NA	TGTGCCAGCCAAGGCCCACTCACAGGGCAGCCCCAGCATTTT	CASQGPLTGQPQHF
TRBV19	TRBJ2-1	few	TRBD2	TGTGCCAGTAGTATTCAAGCGGGGGGGCGGTATGAGCAGTTCTTC	CASSIQAGGRYEQFF
TRBV7-9	TRBJ2-3	many	NA	TGTGCCAGCACCCCGAGGTCTAGCACAGATACGCAGTATTTT	CASTPRSSTDTQYF
TRBV9	TRBJ2-1	many	TRBD2	TGTGCCAGCAGCGTAGGAACTAGCGGGGCCTCCTACAATGAGCAGTTCTTC	CASSVGTSGASYNEQFF
TRBV7-2	TRBJ1-1	few	TRBD1	TGTGCCAGCAGCGCGACAGGGGCGGGGACTGAAGCTTTCTTT	CASSATGAGTEAFF
TRBV29-1	TRBJ2-5	NA	TRBD2	TGCAGCGTTGGGAATCAGCGGGGTGACCAGTACTTC	CSVGNQRGDQYF
TRBV6-4	TRBJ2-3	NA	TRBD2	TGTGCCAGCAGTGAAAGCGGGGGGGCCACAGATACGCAGTATTTT	CASSESGGATDTQYF
TRBV29-1	TRBJ2-3	many	NA	TGCAGCGGGTATAGGGAGAATACGCAGTATTTT	CSGYRENTQYF
TRBV18	TRBJ2-7	many	NA	TGTGCCAGCTCCCCTACCCTGGATACATACGAGCAGTACTTC	CASSPTLDTYEQYF
TRBV12-3/TRBV12-4	TRBJ2-5	NA	NA	TGTGCCAGCAGTTTCGGTAGACAAGAGACCCAGTACTTC	CASSFGRQETQYF
TRBV6-6	TRBJ1-2	few	NA	TGTGCCACCCTTCGGGAGGCCGATGGCTACACCTTC	CATLREADGYTF
TRBV20-1	TRBJ2-7	NA	TRBD1	TGCAGTGCTGGACAGGGGGCGCGGGACGAGCAGTACTTC	CSAGQGARDEQYF
TRBV4-1	TRBJ1-1	NA	NA	TGCGCCAGCCGCCTGTGGGGAATGAACACTGAAGCTTTCTTT	CASRLWGMNTEAFF
TRBV6-4	TRBJ2-3	many	NA	TGTGCCAGCAGCCCCTTCGGGGGGCAGTCTACAGATACGCAGTATTTT	CASSPFGGQSTDTQYF
TRBV7-2	TRBJ2-3	medium-sized	TRBD2	TGTGCCAGCAGCTTAGAACTAGCGGGAGGACCGAGCACAGATACGCAGTATTTT	CASSLELAGGPSTDTQYF
TRBV11-2	TRBJ2-1	few	TRBD2	TGTGCCAGCAGCTTGGCCAGCGGGAGCCATGAGCAGTTCTTC	CASSLASGSHEQFF
TRBV5-1	TRBJ2-5	few	NA	TGCGCCAGCAGCTTGTCCCCCCAGGGGTGGGAGACCCAGTACTTC	CASSLSPQGWETQYF
TRBV14	TRBJ1-6	NA	NA	TGTGCCAGCAGCCGGACGTGTGATTCACCCCTCCACTTT	CASSRTCDSPLHF
TRBV2	TRBJ2-5	NA	NA	TGTGCCAGCGGGGGAGAAGAGACCCAGTACTTC	CASGGEETQYF
TRBV19	TRBJ2-1	NA	TRBD2	TGTGCCAGTAGTATAGCTAGCGGAGGCTACAATGAGCAGTTCTTC	CASSIASGGYNEQFF
TRBV18	TRBJ1-1	NA	NA	TGTGCCAGCTCACCGCAGGGGAACACTGAAGCTTTCTTT	CASSPQGNTEAFF
TRBV15	TRBJ2-5	NA	NA	TGTGCCACCAGCAGAGATAGGCAAGAGACCCAGTACTTC	CATSRDRQETQYF
TRBV7-9	TRBJ2-1	few	TRBD1	TGTGCCAGCAGCTTATTGACAGGGGGCGCGAATGAGCAGTTCTTC	CASSLLTGGANEQFF
TRBV27	TRBJ1-2	few	TRBD1	TGTGCCAGCAGTCAGGGGGCCCCCTATGGCTACACCTTC	CASSQGAPYGYTF
TRBV29-1	TRBJ1-1	many	TRBD1	TGCAGCGTAGGCCGGGACAGAACTGAAGCTTTCTTT	CSVGRDRTEAFF